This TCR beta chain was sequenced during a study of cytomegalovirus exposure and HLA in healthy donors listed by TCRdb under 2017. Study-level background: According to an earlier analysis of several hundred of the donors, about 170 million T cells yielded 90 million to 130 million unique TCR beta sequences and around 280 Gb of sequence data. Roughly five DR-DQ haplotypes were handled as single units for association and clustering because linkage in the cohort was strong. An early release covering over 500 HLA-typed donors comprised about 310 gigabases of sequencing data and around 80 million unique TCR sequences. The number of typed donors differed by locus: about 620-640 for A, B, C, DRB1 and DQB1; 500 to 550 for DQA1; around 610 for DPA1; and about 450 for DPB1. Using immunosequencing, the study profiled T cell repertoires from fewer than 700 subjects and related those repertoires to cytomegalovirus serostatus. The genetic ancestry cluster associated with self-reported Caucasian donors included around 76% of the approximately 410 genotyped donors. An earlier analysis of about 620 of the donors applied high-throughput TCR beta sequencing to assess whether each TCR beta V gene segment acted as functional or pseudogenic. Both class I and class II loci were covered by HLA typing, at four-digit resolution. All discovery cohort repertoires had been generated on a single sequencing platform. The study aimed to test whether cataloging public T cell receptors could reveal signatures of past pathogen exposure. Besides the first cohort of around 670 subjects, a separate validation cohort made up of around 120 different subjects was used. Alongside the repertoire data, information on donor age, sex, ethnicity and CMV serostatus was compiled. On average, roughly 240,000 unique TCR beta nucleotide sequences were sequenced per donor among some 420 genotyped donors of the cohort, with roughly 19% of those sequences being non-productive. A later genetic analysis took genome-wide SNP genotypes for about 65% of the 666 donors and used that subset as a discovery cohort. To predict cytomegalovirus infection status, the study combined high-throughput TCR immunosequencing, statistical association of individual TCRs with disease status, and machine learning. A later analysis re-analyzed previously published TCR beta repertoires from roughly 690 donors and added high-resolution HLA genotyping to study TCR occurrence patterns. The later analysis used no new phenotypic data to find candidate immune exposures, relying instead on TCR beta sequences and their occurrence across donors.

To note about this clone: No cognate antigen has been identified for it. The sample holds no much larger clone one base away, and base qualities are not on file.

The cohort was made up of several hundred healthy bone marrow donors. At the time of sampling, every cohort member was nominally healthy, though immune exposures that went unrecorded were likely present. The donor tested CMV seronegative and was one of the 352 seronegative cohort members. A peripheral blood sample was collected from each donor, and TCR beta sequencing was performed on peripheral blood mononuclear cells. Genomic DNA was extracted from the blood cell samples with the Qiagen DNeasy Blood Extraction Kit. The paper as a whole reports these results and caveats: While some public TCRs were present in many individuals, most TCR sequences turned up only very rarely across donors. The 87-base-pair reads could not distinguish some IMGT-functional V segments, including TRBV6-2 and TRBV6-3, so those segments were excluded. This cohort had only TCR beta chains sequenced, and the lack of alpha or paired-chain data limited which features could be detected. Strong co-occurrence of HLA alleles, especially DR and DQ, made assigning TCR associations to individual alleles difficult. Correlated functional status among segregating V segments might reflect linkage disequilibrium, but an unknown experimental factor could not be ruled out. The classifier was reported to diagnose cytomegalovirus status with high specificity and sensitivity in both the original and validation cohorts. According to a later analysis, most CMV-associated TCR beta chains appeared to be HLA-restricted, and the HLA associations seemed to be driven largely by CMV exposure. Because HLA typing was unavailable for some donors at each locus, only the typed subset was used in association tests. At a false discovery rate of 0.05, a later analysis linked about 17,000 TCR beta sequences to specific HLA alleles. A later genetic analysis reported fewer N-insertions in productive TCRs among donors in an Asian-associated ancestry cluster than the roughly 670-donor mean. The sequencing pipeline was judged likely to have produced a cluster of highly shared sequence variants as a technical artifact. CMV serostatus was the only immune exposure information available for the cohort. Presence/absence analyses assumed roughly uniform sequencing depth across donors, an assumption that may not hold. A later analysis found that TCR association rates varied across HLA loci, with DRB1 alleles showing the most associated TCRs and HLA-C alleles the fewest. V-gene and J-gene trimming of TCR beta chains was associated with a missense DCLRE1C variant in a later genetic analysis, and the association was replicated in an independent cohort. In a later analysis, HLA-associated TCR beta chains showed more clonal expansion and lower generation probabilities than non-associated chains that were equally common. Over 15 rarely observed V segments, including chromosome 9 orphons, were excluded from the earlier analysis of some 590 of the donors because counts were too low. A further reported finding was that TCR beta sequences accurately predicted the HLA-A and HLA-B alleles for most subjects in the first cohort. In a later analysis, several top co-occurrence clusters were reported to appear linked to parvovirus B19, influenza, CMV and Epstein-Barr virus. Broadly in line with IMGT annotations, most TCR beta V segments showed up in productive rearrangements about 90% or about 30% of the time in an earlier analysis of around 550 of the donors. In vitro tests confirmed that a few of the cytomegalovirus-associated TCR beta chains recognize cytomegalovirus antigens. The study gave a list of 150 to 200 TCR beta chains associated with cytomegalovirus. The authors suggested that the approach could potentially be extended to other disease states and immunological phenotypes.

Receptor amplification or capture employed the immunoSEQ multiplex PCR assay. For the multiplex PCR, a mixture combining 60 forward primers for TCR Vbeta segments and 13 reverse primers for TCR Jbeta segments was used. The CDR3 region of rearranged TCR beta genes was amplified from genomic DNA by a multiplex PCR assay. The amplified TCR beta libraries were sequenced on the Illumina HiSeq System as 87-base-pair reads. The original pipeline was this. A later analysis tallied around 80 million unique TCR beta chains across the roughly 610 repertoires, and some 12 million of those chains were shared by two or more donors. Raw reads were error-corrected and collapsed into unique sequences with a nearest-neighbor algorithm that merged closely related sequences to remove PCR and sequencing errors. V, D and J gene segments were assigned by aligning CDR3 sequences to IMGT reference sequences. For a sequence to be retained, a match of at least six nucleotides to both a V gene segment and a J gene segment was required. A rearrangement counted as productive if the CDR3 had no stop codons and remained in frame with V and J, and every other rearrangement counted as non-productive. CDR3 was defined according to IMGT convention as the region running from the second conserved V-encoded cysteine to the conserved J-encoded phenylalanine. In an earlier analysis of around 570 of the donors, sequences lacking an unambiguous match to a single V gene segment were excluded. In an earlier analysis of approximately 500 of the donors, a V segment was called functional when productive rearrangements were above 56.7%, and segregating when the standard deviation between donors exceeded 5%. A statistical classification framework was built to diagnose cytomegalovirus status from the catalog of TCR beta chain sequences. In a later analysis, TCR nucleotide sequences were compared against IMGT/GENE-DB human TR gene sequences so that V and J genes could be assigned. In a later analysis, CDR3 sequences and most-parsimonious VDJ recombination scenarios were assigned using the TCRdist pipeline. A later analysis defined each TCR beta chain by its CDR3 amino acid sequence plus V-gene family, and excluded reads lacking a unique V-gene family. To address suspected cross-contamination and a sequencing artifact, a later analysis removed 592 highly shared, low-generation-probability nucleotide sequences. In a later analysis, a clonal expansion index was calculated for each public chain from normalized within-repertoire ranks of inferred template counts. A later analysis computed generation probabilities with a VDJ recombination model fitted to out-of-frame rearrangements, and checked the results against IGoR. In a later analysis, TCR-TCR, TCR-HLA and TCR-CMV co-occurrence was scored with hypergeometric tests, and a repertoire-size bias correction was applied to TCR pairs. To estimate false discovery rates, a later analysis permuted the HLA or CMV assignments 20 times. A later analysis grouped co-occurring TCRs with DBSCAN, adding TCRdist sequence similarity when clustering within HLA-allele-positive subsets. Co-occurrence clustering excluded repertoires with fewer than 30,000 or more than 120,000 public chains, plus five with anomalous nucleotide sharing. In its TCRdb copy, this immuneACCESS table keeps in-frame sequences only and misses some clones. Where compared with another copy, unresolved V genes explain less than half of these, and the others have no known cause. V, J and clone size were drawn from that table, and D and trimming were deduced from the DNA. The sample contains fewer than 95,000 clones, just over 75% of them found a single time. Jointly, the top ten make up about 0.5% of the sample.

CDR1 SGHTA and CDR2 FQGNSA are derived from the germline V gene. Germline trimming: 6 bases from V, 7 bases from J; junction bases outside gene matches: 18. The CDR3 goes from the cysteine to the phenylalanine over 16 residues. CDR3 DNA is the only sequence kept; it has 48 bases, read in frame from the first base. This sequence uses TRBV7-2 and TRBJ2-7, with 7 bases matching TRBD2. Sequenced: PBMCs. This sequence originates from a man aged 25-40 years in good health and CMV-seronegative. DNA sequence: TGTGCCAGCAGTCCCCACCCCCCCGGGACTAAAGATGAGCAGTACTTC. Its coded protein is CASSPHPPGTKDEQYF.